The present T cell receptor (beta chain) was sequenced within a study of cytomegalovirus exposure and HLA in healthy donors. V gave up 1 base and J gave up 2 bases, with 14 bases separating them. The CDR3 is made up of 16 amino acids. Germline V gene sequence: CDR1 SGHVS, CDR2 FNYEAQ. 13 Jbeta primers and 60 Vbeta primers were used for the PCR. Generated by immunoSEQ multiplex PCR, the TCRdb table keeps only in-frame clones and is missing some. Of approximately 180,000 clones detected, 80% to 90% appear once; the ten largest clones hold approximately 5%. Material for sequencing was PBMCs. The TCR originated in a woman younger than 30 in good health and CMV-seropositive. The chain combines TRBV7-6 with TRBJ2-5, with no clear D. CDR3 region: CASSLVFGSGQETQYF. The CDR3 region has the DNA TGTGCCAGCAGCTTAGTCTTCGGATCAGGACAAGAGACCCAGTACTTC.